The text below deals with one TCR beta chain. Its antigen is not known. Other nucleotide sequences from this sample produce the same CDR3. CDR1 is SGHTA and CDR2 is FQGNSA in the germline V gene. V was clipped by 1 base and J by 3 bases, with 6 bases between them. This CDR3 is built from 13 residues. The study reverse transcribed the entire isolated RNA, so it sequenced expressed TCRB transcripts. TCRdb's copy holds only in-frame clones and misses some; the assay was immunoSEQ multiplex PCR. Among around 340,000 clones listed, 7.5% to 9% were seen once. This sample was taken from a study of beta chain features in type 1 diabetes. The study, taken as a whole, reports: The question left open here concerned HLA type influencing TCRB rearrangement.

This chain links TRBV7-2 with TRBJ2-5; no clear D gene. This clonotype was obtained from a woman aged 18 to 35 in good health. Sequencing input: central memory CD4+ T cells from blood. For the CDR3, the DNA is TGTGCCAGCAGCTTAGATTTTAAAGAGACCCAGTACTTC. Protein sequence: CASSLDFKETQYF.